This T cell receptor beta chain was identified in a study of T cell responses to AZD1222 COVID-19 vaccine. About this clone: As yet, its antigen is unknown.

Findings and limits, study-wide: The repertoires were collected only after the peak T cell response. At study baseline, merely five or six AZD1222 recipients were seropositive. After two AZD1222 doses, spike-specific TCR breadth and depth rose versus day 0. The span of vaccine-associated CD4 TCRs extended across spike, with dominance at 160-218 and 743-854.

Sequencing used immunoSEQ multiplex PCR; TCRdb keeps in-frame clones, though not all of them. In the table there are under 95,000 clones, almost 90% of which are singletons. The material was peripheral blood, obtained 28 days after the second AZD1222 dose. The receptor was isolated from an adult who received the AZD1222 COVID-19 vaccine.

The CDR3 DNA is TGTGCCAGCTCACCGTCCGCCCAGGGGGGCACTGAAGCTTTCTTT. This encodes CASSPSAQGGTEAFF. The rearrangement links TRBV18 to TRBJ1-1; 7 nucleotides agree with TRBD1. CDR1 KGHSH and CDR2 LQKENI come from the germline V gene. Losses at the gene ends were 3 bases for V and 4 bases for J; bases not matched to a gene: 8. The length of the CDR3 is 15 residues.